A single sample gave rise to the 13 T cell receptor beta chains below, sequenced in a study of cytomegalovirus exposure and HLA in healthy donors. Vbeta (60) and Jbeta (13) primers were used in the PCR. The assay was immunoSEQ multiplex PCR, and TCRdb's table has in-frame clones only and misses some. This table holds over 150,000 clones, approximately 71% found once. The sequenced sample was PBMCs. These receptors originate from a woman between 18 and 30 years old in good health and CMV-seropositive.

This clone has just one count. The V call is TRBV2, the J call TRBJ2-7, with TRBD2 identical over 7 bases. V was clipped by 5 bases and J by 2 bases; unmatched bases: 9. The CDR3 length is 15 residues. Germline CDR1 and CDR2: SNHLY and FYNNEI. CDR3 in amino acids: CASSPTSARTYEQYF. As DNA, the CDR3 is TGTGCCAGCAGTCCTACTAGCGCCCGAACCTACGAGCAGTACTTC.

The chain has TRBV4-2 and TRBJ1-1; no reliable D call. Looked up from germline, CDR1 is LGHNA and CDR2 is YNFKEQ. This CDR3 spans 14 amino acids. V lost 3 bases and J lost 0, with 8 bases in between. CDR3 region: CASSHSVMNTEAFF. DNA for the CDR3: TGTGCCAGCAGCCACAGCGTCATGAACACTGAAGCTTTCTTT.

The rearrangement uses TRBV19 and TRBJ1-5; 8 bases fit TRBD1. The CDR3 is made up of 17 amino acids. Trimming removed 7 bases from V and 2 bases from J; junction bases left unmatched: 13. CDR1 is LNHDA, CDR2 SQIVND, per germline (reference sequence). CDR3 protein: CASKGGQGPWGNQPQHF. The CDR3 DNA sequence: TGTGCCAGTAAAGGAGGACAGGGCCCTTGGGGCAATCAGCCCCAGCATTTT.

The rearrangement uses TRBV7-3 and TRBJ2-1, with D perhaps TRBD1 (5 bases). V lost 1 base and J lost 0, with 10 bases in between. The CDR3 is 16 residues long. CDR1 is SGHTA and CDR2 is FQGTGA in the germline V gene. The CDR3 DNA follows: TGTGCCAGCAGCTTAATATCGGACAACTCCTACAATGAGCAGTTCTTC. Protein: CASSLISDNSYNEQFF.

The chain uses TRBV11-1 and TRBJ2-5; a weak D match, TRBD2 (6 bases). V was cut by 5 bases and J by 3 bases, with 10 bases left in between. Germline V CDR1 and CDR2: SGHAT, FQDESV (reference sequence). This CDR3 region has 13 residues. For the CDR3, the DNA is TGTGCCAGCAGCCGACTAGAGAAAGAGACCCAGTACTTC. Residues: CASSRLEKETQYF.

This chain links TRBV6-7 with TRBJ2-3, with D perhaps TRBD2 (7 bases). TRBV6-7 belongs to the ORF category, with a function that is uncertain. Trimming left V 2 bases short and J 1 base short, with 10 bases between. This CDR3 contains 15 residues. The CDR3 nucleotides are TGTGCCAGCAGTTACCGAGGGGGGGGCACAGATACGCAGTATTTT. Translating it yields CASSYRGGGTDTQYF.

Only one count was recorded for this clone. The CDR3 protein is CASSLARTGTDTQYF. The CDR3 nucleotides are TGTGCCAGCAGCTTAGCTCGAACGGGCACAGATACGCAGTATTTT. The chain links TRBV7-2 to TRBJ2-3; no reliable D call. V was shortened by 0 bases and J by 1 base, with 8 bases between the two germline ends. CDR3 length equals 15 residues. Germline-derived CDR1 and CDR2 are SGHTA and FQGNSA.

The rearrangement links TRBV30 to TRBJ1-2; 7 positions agree with TRBD1. Germline V gene lookup returns CDR1 GTSNPN and CDR2 SVGIG (reference sequence). This CDR3 has 13 residues. With V trimmed by 4 bases and J by 4 bases, 6 bases remained unmatched. CDR3 in amino acids: CAWTRGDSYGYTF. CDR3 DNA: TGTGCCTGGACCCGTGGGGACAGCTATGGCTACACCTTC. Looking up the rest from reference TRBV30 and TRBJ1-2 gives the full variable domain: SQTIHQWPATLVQPVGSPLSLECTVEGTSNPNLYWYRQAAGRGLQLLFYSVGIGQISSEVPQNLSASRPQDRQFILSSKKLLLSDSGFYLCAWTRGDSYGYTFGSGTRLTVV.

The V call is TRBV2, the J call TRBJ1-1; D not certain. This CDR3 is 14 amino acids long. The V and J ends lost 6 bases and 0 bases respectively, with 11 bases between them. Germline CDR1 and CDR2: SNHLY and FYNNEI. The DNA for the CDR3 is TGTGCCAGCAGATGGTCCTCAGTGAACACTGAAGCTTTCTTT. Translating it yields CASRWSSVNTEAFF. The variable domain in full, completed from reference TRBV2 and TRBJ1-1, reads EPEVTQTPSHQVTQMGQEVILRCVPISNHLYFYWYRQILGQKVEFLVSFYNNEISEKSEIFDDQFSVERPDGSNFTLKIRSTKLEDSAMYFCASRWSSVNTEAFFGQGTRLTVV.

In its sample, this clone was seen a few times. It is likely a read error, because the conserved phenylalanine at the end of the CDR3 is missing. The rearrangement uses TRBV10-3 and TRBJ1-5, with D tentatively TRBD1 (6 bases). This CDR3 has 14 amino acids. V was trimmed by 2 bases and J by 3 bases, leaving 8 bases between them. Per germline, CDR1 ENHRY and CDR2 SYGVKD. CDR3 sequence: CAISEGQNNQPQHV. In nucleotides, the CDR3 is TGTGCCATCAGTGAGGGACAGAACAATCAGCCCCAGCATGTT.

This clone was counted a single time. V and J are TRBV10-3 and TRBJ2-7; D might be TRBD2 (7 bases). The CDR3 spans 14 residues. CDR1 and CDR2 (germline): ENHRY, SYGVKD. V lost 3 bases to trimming and J lost 7 bases, with 16 bases between them. The CDR3 reads CAISDGLRGGEQYF. The CDR3 region has the DNA TGTGCCATCAGTGACGGGCTGAGGGGGGGAGAGCAGTACTTC.

The V call is TRBV5-1, the J call TRBJ1-1, with no clear D. This CDR3 contains 14 residues. Between the trimmed V and J ends, which lost 0 bases and 0 bases, there was a span of 6 bases. Germline values: CDR1 SGHRS, CDR2 YFSETQ. The CDR3 nucleotides read TGCGCCAGCAGCTTGGCCCGGGTGAACACTGAAGCTTTCTTT. It yields the protein CASSLARVNTEAFF.

The table lists this clone with a few counts. The chain employs TRBV7-8 and TRBJ2-7; a possible D gene is TRBD2 (5 bases). The CDR3 spans 14 residues. Deletions cut 6 bases from V and 0 bases from J, with 12 bases between. Per the germline V gene, CDR1 is SGHVS and CDR2 is FQNEAQ. The CDR3 DNA sequence: TGTGCCAGCAGAGCGGACCGACGCTCCTACGAGCAGTACTTC. Translation gives CASRADRRSYEQYF.